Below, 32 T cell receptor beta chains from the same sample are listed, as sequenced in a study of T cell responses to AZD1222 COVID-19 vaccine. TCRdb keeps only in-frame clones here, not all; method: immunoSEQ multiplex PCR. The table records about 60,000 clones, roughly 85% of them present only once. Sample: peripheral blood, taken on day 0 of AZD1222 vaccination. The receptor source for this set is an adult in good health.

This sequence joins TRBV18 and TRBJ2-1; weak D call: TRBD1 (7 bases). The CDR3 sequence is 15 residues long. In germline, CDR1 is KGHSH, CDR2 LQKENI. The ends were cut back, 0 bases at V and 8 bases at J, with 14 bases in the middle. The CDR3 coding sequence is TGTGCCAGCTCACCACCTGGGGCAGGGGGGCATGAGCAGTTCTTC. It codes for CASSPPGAGGHEQFF.

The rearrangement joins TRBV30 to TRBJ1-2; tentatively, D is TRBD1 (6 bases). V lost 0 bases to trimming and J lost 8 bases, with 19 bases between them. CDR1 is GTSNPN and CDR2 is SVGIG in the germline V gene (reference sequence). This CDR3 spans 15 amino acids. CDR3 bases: TGTGCCTGGAGTGTACCCGTGACAGGCCCAGGGGGCTACACCTTC. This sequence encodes CAWSVPVTGPGGYTF.

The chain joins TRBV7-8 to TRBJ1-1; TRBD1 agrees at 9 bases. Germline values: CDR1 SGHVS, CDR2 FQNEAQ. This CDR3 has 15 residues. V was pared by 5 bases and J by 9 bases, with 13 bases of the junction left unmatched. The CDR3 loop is CASSTSPGQGLKAFF. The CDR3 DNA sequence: TGTGCCAGCAGCACTAGCCCGGGACAGGGCCTAAAAGCTTTCTTT.

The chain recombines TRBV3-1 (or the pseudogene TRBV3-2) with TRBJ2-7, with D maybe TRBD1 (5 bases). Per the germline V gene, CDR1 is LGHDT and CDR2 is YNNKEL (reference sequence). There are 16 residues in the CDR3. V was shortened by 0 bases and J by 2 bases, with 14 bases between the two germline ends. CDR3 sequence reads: CASSQDLSAGTYEQYF. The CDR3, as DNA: TGTGCCAGCAGCCAAGATTTAAGCGCAGGGACCTACGAGCAGTACTTC.

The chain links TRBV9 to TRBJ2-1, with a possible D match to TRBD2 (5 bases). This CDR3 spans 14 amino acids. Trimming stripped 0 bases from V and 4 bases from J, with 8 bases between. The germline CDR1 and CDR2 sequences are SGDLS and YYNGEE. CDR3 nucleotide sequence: TGTGCCAGCAGCGTAGCCGGGATGTACAATGAGCAGTTCTTC. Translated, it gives CASSVAGMYNEQFF.

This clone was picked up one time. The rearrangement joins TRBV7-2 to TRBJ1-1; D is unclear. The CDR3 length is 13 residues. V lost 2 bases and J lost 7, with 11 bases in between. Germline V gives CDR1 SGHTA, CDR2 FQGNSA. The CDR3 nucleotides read TGTGCCAGCAGCTTATCCCTCCGGGGTGAAGCTTTCTTT. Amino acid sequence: CASSLSLRGEAFF. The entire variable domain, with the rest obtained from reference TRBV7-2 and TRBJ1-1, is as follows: GAGVSQSPSNKVTEKGKDVELRCDPISGHTALYWYRQSLGQGLEFLIYFQGNSAPDKSGLPSDRFSAERTGGSVSTLTIQRTQQEDSAVYLCASSLSLRGEAFFGQGTRLTVV.

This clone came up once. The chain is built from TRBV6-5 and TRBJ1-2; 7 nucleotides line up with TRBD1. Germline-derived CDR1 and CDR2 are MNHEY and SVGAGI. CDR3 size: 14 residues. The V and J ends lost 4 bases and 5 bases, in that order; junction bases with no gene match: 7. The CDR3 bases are TGTGCCAGCAGTTCTGAGACAGGGATGTATGGCTACACCTTC. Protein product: CASSSETGMYGYTF.

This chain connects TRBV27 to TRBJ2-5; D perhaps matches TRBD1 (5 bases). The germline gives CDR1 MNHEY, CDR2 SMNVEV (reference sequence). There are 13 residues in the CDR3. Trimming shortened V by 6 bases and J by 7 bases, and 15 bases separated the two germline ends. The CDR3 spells CASRKQAAGTQYF. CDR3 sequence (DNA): TGTGCCAGCAGAAAACAGGCCGCCGGGACCCAGTACTTC.

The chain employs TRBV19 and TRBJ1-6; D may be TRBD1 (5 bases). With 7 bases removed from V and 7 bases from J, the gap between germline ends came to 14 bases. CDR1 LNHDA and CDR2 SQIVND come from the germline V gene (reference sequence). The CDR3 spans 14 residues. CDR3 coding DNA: TGTGCCAGTAAAACGCAGGGTGACAATTCACCCCTCCACTTT. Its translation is CASKTQGDNSPLHF.

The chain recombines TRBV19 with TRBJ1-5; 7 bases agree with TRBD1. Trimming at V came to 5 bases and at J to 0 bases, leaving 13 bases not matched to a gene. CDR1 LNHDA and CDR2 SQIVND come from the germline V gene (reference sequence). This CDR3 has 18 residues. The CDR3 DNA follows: TGTGCCAGTAGTCTTCCGGGACAGAGTCGCTATAGCAATCAGCCCCAGCATTTT. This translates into CASSLPGQSRYSNQPQHF.

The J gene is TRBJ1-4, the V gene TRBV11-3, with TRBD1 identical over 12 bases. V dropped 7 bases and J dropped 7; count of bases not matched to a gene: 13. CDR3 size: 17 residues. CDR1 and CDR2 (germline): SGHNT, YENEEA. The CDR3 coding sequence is TGTGCCAGCACCATGCCGGGACAGGGGGCGATTCGTGAAAAACTGTTTTTT. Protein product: CASTMPGQGAIREKLFF.

CDR3 coding DNA: TGTGCCAGCAGCATTGGACAGGGACGGACCGATACGCAGTATTTT. Residues: CASSIGQGRTDTQYF. This sequence joins TRBV9 and TRBJ2-3; 8 nucleotides align to TRBD1. Germline V gene lookup returns CDR1 SGDLS and CDR2 YYNGEE. CDR3 length: 15 amino acids. J was trimmed by 6 bases and V by 4 bases; bases with no gene match: 10. Full variable domain (remainder filled in from reference TRBV9 and TRBJ2-3): DSGVTQTPKHLITATGQRVTLRCSPRSGDLSVYWYQQSLDQGLQFLIQYYNGEERAKGNILERFSAQQFPDLHSELNLSSLELGDSALYFCASSIGQGRTDTQYFGPGTRLTVL.

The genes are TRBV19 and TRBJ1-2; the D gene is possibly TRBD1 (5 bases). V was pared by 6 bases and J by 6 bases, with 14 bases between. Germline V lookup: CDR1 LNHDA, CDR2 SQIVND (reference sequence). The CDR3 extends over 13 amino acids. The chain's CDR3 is CASSTTGRDGYTF. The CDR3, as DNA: TGTGCCAGTAGCACCACGGGGCGGGATGGCTACACCTTC.

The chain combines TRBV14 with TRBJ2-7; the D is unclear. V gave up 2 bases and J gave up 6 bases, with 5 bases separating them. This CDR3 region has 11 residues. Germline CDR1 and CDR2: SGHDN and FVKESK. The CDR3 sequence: CASSQWSEQYF. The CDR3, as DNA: TGTGCCAGCAGCCAATGGAGCGAGCAGTACTTC.

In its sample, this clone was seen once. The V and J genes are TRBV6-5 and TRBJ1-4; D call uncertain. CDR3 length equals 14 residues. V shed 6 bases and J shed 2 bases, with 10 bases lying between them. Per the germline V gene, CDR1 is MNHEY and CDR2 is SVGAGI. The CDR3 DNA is TGTGCCAGCAGGCGAGGGTGGACTAATGAAAAACTGTTTTTT. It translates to CASRRGWTNEKLFF.

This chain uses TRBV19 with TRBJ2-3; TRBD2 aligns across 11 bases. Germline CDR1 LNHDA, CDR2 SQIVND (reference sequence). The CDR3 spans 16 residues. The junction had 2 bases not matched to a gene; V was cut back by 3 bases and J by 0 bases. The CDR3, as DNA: TGTGCCAGTAGTATCCTAGCGGGGGGTAGCACAGATACGCAGTATTTT. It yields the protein CASSILAGGSTDTQYF.

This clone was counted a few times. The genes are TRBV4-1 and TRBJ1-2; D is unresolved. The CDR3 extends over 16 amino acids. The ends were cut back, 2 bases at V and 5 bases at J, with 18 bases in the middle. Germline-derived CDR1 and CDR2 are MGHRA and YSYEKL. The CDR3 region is CASSQRSLTVRYGYTF. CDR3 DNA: TGCGCCAGCAGCCAAAGGTCCCTAACAGTCCGATATGGCTACACCTTC.

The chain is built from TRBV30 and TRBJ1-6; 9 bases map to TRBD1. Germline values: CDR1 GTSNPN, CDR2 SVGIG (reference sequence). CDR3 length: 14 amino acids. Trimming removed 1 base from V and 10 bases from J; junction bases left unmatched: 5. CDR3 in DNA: TGTGCCTGGAGTGGGGACAGGGTGGGATCACCCCTCCACTTT. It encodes CAWSGDRVGSPLHF.

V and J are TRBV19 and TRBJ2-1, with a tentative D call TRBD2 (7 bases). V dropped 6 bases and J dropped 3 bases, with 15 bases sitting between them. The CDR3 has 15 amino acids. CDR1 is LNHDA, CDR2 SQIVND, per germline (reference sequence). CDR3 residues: CASRGGPSYYNEQFF. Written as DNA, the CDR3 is TGTGCCAGTAGGGGGGGGCCTTCGTACTACAATGAGCAGTTCTTC. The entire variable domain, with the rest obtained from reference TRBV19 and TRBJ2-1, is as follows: DGGITQSPKYLFRKEGQNVTLSCEQNLNHDAMYWYRQDPGQGLRLIYYSQIVNDFQKGDIAEGYSVSREKKESFPLTVTSAQKNPTAFYLCASRGGPSYYNEQFFGPGTRLTVL.

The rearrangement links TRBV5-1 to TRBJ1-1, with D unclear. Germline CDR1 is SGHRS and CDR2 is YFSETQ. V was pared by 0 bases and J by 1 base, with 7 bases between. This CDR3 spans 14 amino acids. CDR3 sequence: CASSLEPGNTEAFF. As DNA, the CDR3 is TGCGCCAGCAGCTTGGAGCCGGGGAACACTGAAGCTTTCTTT.

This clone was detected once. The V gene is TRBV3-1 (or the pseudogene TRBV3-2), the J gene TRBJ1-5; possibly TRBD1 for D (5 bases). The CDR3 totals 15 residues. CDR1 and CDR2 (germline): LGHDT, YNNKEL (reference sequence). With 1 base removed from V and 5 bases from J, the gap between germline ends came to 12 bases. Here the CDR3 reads CASSQGSQGYQPQHF. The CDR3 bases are TGTGCCAGCAGCCAAGGGTCCCAGGGCTATCAGCCCCAGCATTTT.

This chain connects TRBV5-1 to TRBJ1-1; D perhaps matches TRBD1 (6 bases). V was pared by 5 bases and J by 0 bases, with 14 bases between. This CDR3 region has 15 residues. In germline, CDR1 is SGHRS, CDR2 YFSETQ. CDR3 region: CASRATGGMNTEAFF. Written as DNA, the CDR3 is TGCGCCAGCAGAGCGACAGGAGGCATGAACACTGAAGCTTTCTTT.

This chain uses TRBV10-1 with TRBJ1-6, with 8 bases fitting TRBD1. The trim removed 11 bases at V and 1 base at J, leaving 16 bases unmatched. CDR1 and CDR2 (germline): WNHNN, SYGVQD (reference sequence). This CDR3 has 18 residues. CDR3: CAPSPQGDGYSYNSPLHF. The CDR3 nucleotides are TGCGCCCCCAGTCCACAGGGGGACGGCTATTCCTATAATTCACCCCTCCACTTT.

This CDR3 is CASSLYLPGLLNSPLHF. The CDR3 DNA reads as TGTGCCAGCAGTTTATACCTCCCGGGACTTCTTAATTCACCCCTCCACTTT. This chain links TRBV27 with TRBJ1-6, with D tentatively TRBD1 (5 bases). Germline lookup yields CDR1 MNHEY and CDR2 SMNVEV (reference sequence). V lost 1 base to trimming and J lost 6 bases, with 16 bases between them. This CDR3 comprises 17 residues.

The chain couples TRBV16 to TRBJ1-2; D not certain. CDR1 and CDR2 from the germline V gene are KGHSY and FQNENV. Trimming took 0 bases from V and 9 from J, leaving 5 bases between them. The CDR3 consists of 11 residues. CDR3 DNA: TGTGCCAGCAGCCAATCCTCCCGCTACACCTTC. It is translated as CASSQSSRYTF.

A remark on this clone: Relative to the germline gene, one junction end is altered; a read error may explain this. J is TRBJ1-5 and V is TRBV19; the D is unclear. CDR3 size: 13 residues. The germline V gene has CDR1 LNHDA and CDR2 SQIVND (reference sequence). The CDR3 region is CASNIGYNQPQHF. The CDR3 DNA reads TGTGCCAGTAATATAGGGTACAATCAGCCCCAGCATTTT.

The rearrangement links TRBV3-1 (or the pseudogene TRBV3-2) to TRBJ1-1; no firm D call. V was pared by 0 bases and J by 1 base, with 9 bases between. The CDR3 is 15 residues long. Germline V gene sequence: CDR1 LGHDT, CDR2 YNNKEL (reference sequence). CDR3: CASSQDGSWNTEAFF. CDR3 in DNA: TGTGCCAGCAGCCAAGATGGGAGTTGGAACACTGAAGCTTTCTTT.

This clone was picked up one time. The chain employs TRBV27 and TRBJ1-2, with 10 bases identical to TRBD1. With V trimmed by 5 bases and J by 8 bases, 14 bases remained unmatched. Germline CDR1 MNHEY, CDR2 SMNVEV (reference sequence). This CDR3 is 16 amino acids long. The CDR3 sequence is CASSPRTGGAYRGYTF. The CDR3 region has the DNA TGTGCCAGCAGTCCCCGGACAGGGGGGGCTTATCGGGGCTACACCTTC.

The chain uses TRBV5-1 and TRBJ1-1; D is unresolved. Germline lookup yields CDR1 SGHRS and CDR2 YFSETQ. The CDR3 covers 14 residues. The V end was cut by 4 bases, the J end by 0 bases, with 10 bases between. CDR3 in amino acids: CASSPGIMNTEAFF. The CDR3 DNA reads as TGCGCCAGCAGCCCCGGGATTATGAACACTGAAGCTTTCTTT.

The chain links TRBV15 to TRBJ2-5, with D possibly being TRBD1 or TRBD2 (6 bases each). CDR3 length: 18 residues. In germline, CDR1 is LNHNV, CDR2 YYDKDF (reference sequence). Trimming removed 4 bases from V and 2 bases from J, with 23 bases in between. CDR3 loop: CATSTLRAGGRVQETQYF. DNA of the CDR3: TGTGCCACCAGCACCCTGAGGGCCGGGGGCCGGGTACAAGAGACCCAGTACTTC.

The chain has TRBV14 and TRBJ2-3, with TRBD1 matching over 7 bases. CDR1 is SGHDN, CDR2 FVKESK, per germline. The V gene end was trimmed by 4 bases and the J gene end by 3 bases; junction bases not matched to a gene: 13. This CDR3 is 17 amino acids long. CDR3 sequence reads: CASSRALTGLVTDTQYF. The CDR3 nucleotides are TGTGCCAGCAGCCGGGCCTTGACAGGGTTGGTAACAGATACGCAGTATTTT. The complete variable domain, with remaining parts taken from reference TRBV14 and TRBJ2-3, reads EAGVTQFPSHSVIEKGQTVTLRCDPISGHDNLYWYRRVMGKEIKFLLHFVKESKQDESGMPNNRFLAERTGGTYSTLKVQPAELEDSGVYFCASSRALTGLVTDTQYFGPGTRLTVL.

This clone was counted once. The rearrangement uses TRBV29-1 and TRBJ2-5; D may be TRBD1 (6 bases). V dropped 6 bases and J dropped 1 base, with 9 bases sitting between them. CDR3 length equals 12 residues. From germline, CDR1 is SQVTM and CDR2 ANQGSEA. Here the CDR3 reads CSVDRSQETQYF. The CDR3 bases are TGCAGCGTAGACAGGTCCCAAGAGACCCAGTACTTC.